A single sample is the source of the 17 T cell receptor beta chains below, sequenced in a study of blood T cell repertoires in COVID-19. Sequencing used immunoSEQ multiplex PCR; TCRdb keeps in-frame clones, though not all of them. This repertoire shows fewer than 250,000 clones, roughly 80% found once; its top ten account for 6% to 8.5%. The sequencing input was peripheral blood. Source of these receptors: a man aged 55 to 70 with acute or convalescent COVID-19.

The chain joins TRBV6-5 to TRBJ2-1; maybe TRBD2 (6 bases). Trimming stripped 5 bases from V and 0 bases from J, with 11 bases between. Germline loops: CDR1 MNHEY, CDR2 SVGAGI. CDR3 length: 15 amino acids. The CDR3 loop is CASSRDSNSYNEQFF. The DNA of the CDR3 is TGTGCCAGCAGTCGGGACTCCAACTCCTACAATGAGCAGTTCTTC.

This clone appeared once. This chain links TRBV23-1 with TRBJ2-7, with 9 bases fitting TRBD2. TRBV23-1 is an ORF; its function is uncertain. V shed 0 bases and J 4 bases; nucleotides not matched to a gene: 10. This CDR3 is built from 17 residues. CDR3 sequence reads: CASSQSAGQREEYEQYF. The CDR3 DNA is TGCGCCAGCAGTCAATCGGCGGGACAGCGGGAGGAATACGAGCAGTACTTC.

The V call is TRBV5-3, the J call TRBJ2-3; D is unresolved. TRBV5-3 is reported as an ORF; its role is uncertain. This CDR3 spans 14 amino acids. V shed 0 bases and J shed 2 bases, with 7 bases lying between them. The CDR3 spells CARSLGGNTDTQYF. The CDR3 nucleotides read TGTGCCAGAAGCTTGGGCGGAAACACAGATACGCAGTATTTT.

This clone was recorded a few times. This sequence joins TRBV29-1 and TRBJ2-5; no reliable D call. From germline, CDR1 is SQVTM and CDR2 ANQGSEA. With 0 bases removed from V and 3 bases from J, the gap between germline ends came to 17 bases. There are 16 residues in the CDR3. The CDR3 reads CSVEDITTVWKETQYF. DNA for the CDR3: TGCAGCGTTGAAGACATTACGACTGTATGGAAAGAGACCCAGTACTTC.

The chain links TRBV11-3 to TRBJ2-2; tentatively, D is TRBD1 (6 bases). The CDR3 has 13 residues. CDR1 and CDR2 (germline): SGHNT, YENEEA. V lost 5 bases and J 7 bases, leaving 11 bases between the germline ends. The CDR3 protein is CASSPGVIGELFF. The CDR3 bases are TGTGCCAGCAGCCCAGGGGTTATCGGGGAGCTGTTTTTT.

The genes are TRBV4-1 and TRBJ2-1, with D possibly being TRBD2 (6 bases). Germline V CDR1 and CDR2: MGHRA, YSYEKL. This CDR3 comprises 19 residues. Trimming left V 0 bases short and J 2 bases short, with 20 bases between. The CDR3 DNA sequence: TGCGCCAGCAGCCAAGATCGGAGTAGCGGCCCCTCCCCCTACAATGAGCAGTTCTTC. Protein product: CASSQDRSSGPSPYNEQFF.

This chain links TRBV7-2 with TRBJ1-5; 9 bases match TRBD1. The CDR3 runs 15 residues. Per the germline V gene, CDR1 is SGHTA and CDR2 is FQGNSA. The junction had 4 bases not matched to a gene; V was cut back by 5 bases and J by 2 bases. The CDR3: CASSPDRGGNQPQHF. The CDR3 DNA is TGTGCCAGCAGCCCGGACAGGGGTGGCAATCAGCCCCAGCATTTT.

A remark on this clone: Sequence at one end of the junction differs from germline and may be a read error. Additional DNA sequences in this sample encode the identical CDR3. The chain has TRBV2 and TRBJ2-7, with D possibly being TRBD1 (6 bases). The length of the CDR3 is 12 residues. Germline V CDR1 and CDR2: SNHLY, FYNNEI. The CDR3 nucleotides are TGTGCCAGCAGGGGCAGGGGCTACGAGCAATACTTC. This gives the protein CASRGRGYEQYF. Drawing the rest from reference TRBV2 and TRBJ2-7, the complete variable domain is EPEVTQTPSHQVTQMGQEVILRCVPISNHLYFYWYRQILGQKVEFLVSFYNNEISEKSEIFDDQFSVERPDGSNFTLKIRSTKLEDSAMYFCASRGRGYEQYFGPGTRLTVT.

This chain joins TRBV6-5 and TRBJ2-7; D is uncertain. Germline CDR1 is MNHEY and CDR2 is SVGAGI. This CDR3 is 15 amino acids long. V gave up 7 bases and J gave up 3 bases, with 19 bases separating them. The CDR3 DNA sequence: TGTGCCAGCATCTTCCCTAGGTCGGCACTCTACGAGCAGTACTTC. This gives the protein CASIFPRSALYEQYF.

V gene TRBV6-5 combines with J gene TRBJ1-6; TRBD1 might be the D (5 bases). This CDR3 has 14 amino acids. V was pared by 4 bases and J by 6 bases, with 10 bases between. CDR1 and CDR2 (germline): MNHEY, SVGAGI. CDR3 DNA: TGTGCCAGCAGTTTCGGACACAGTAATTCACCCCTCCACTTT. Amino acids: CASSFGHSNSPLHF.

The chain employs TRBV6-6 and TRBJ1-4; TRBD1 matches at 10 bases. V was clipped by 5 bases and J by 8 bases; unmatched bases: 8. Germline V gene lookup returns CDR1 MNHNY and CDR2 SVGAGI (reference sequence). This CDR3 has 15 amino acids. Written as DNA, the CDR3 is TGTGCCAGCAGTGTCCGACAGGGGGCAAGAGAAAAACTGTTTTTT. Amino acids: CASSVRQGAREKLFF.

The chain couples TRBV7-2 to TRBJ1-2, with D maybe TRBD1 (6 bases). Looked up from germline, CDR1 is SGHTA and CDR2 is FQGNSA. The CDR3 contains 15 residues. Trimming removed 5 bases from V and 7 bases from J, with 20 bases in between. The CDR3 coding sequence is TGTGCCAGCAGCCTGTCGGGCCGTCTAGGGGGTGGCTACACCTTC. Amino acids: CASSLSGRLGGGYTF.

This sequence joins TRBV12-3 or TRBV12-4 and TRBJ2-2; 8 bases agree with TRBD1. The CDR3 is made up of 13 amino acids. After removal of 6 bases from V and 6 bases from J, the junction contained 3 bases not matched to a gene. The CDR3 protein is CASRQQGAGELFF. The CDR3 DNA is TGTGCCAGCAGACAACAGGGGGCCGGGGAGCTGTTTTTT.

The CDR3 DNA is TGTGCCAGCAGCAAACCGGACTCGTACGCAGATACGCAGTATTTT. The encoded protein is CASSKPDSYADTQYF. The chain joins TRBV21-1 to TRBJ2-3; the table assigns TRBD2, which was not confirmed against the DNA. TRBV21-1 is shown as a pseudogene. This CDR3 has 15 residues.

The V call is TRBV28, the J call TRBJ2-5, with 9 bases that match TRBD1. This CDR3 is 14 amino acids long. V shed 7 bases, J shed 9 bases, and the junction held 12 bases outside the gene matches. CDR1 and CDR2 (germline): MDHEN, SYDVKM. The CDR3 spells CASISPGQGNAQYF. The CDR3 region has the DNA TGTGCCAGCATTTCTCCGGGACAGGGAAATGCCCAGTACTTC.

V usage is TRBV4-1 and J usage is TRBJ2-4; no clear D gene. Between the trimmed V and J ends, which lost 1 base and 1 base, there was a span of 11 bases. Germline assignment: CDR1 MGHRA and CDR2 YSYEKL. The CDR3 loop spans 16 amino acids. The CDR3 DNA follows: TGCGCCAGCAGCCAAGGTCGGAGAGACGCCAAAAACATTCAGTACTTC. Amino acids: CASSQGRRDAKNIQYF.

This clone was recorded only once. The chain joins TRBV30 to TRBJ1-5, with D unclear. V lost 0 bases and J 0 bases, leaving 6 bases between the germline ends. CDR3 size: 14 residues. Germline V gene data show CDR1 as GTSNPN and CDR2 as SVGIG (reference sequence). This chain's CDR3 is CAWSVYTSNQPQHF. The CDR3 DNA follows: TGTGCCTGGAGTGTTTACACTAGCAATCAGCCCCAGCATTTT.